The text below deals with one T cell receptor (beta chain). Its specificity is unknown. The data are from a study of T cell responses to AZD1222 COVID-19 vaccine. General study points: Spike-specific TCR breadth and depth went up after people got two AZD1222 doses. As reported, nearly half of all spike-specific TCRs target variant regions that are unmutated. Repertoires were obtained only post-peak T cell response. Possibly, clonal diversity was underestimated; donors were largely white British and included more females.

Germline V CDR1 and CDR2: SGHRS, YFSETQ. The V gene lost 0 bases and the J gene lost 6 bases, with 10 bases spanning the gap. CDR3 size: 13 residues. Data came from immunoSEQ multiplex PCR; TCRdb stores just in-frame clones and leaves some out. Seen here are approximately 99,000 clones, 70% to 90% observed once, and the top ten hold 3% to 3.5%. The clonotype comes from an adult in good health. The sample consisted of peripheral blood, taken on day 0 of AZD1222 vaccination. The rearrangement links TRBV5-1 to TRBJ2-7; D not certain. CDR3 in amino acids: CASSLAPYLEQYF. In DNA form, the CDR3 reads TGCGCCAGCAGCTTGGCCCCGTATCTCGAGCAGTACTTC.